One T cell receptor (beta chain) is described in this entry. The antigen is undetermined. There are 16 residues in the CDR3. Unmatched junction bases numbered 6, after V lost 0 bases and J lost 4 bases. Per germline, CDR1 MNHEY and CDR2 SMNVEV (reference sequence). This entry belongs to a study of shared clonotypes between healthy human individuals. Study-level information: The donors, a couple of women and a few men, were aged 18 to 49. Study results and caveats: Since donors were few, the genetic and exposure-history diversity represented was limited. The study generally estimated greater richness for naive than memory subsets.

Libraries were prepared by immunoSEQ multiplex PCR; TCRdb keeps only in-frame clonotypes and omits some of them. Of roughly 550,000 clones listed, just under 97% are singletons. Naivety among CD8 cells was defined by CD45RO negativity and positive CCR7 selection, thereby excluding terminally differentiated effector memory CD45RA+ cells. This chain uses TRBV27 with TRBJ2-7; 10 positions match TRBD2. This receptor was identified in a woman between 25 and 40 years old in good health. Material for sequencing was naive CD8+ T cells sorted from blood. In DNA, the CDR3 is TGTGCCAGCAGTTTATCCCCCGGGACTAGCGTATACGAGCAGTACTTC. Its protein is CASSLSPGTSVYEQYF.